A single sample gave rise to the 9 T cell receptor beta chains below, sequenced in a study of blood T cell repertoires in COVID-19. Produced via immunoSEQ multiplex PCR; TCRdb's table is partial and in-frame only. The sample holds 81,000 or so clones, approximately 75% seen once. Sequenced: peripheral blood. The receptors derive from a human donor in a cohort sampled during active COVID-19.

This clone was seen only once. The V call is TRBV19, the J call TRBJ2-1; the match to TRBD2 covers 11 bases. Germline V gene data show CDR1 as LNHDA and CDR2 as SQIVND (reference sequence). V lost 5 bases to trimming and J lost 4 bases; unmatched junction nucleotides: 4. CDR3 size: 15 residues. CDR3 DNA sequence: TGTGCCAGTAGTCGGGCTAGCGGGGGGTACAATGAGCAGTTCTTC. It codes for CASSRASGGYNEQFF. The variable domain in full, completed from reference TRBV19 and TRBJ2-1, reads DGGITQSPKYLFRKEGQNVTLSCEQNLNHDAMYWYRQDPGQGLRLIYYSQIVNDFQKGDIAEGYSVSREKKESFPLTVTSAQKNPTAFYLCASSRASGGYNEQFFGPGTRLTVL.

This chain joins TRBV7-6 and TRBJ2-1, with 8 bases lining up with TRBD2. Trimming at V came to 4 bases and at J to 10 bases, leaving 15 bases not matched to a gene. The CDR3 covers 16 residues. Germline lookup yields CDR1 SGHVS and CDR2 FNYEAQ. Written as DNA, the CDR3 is TGTGCCAGCAGCTCAAGAGAGGGACTAGGCCCTAGGGAGCAGTTCTTC. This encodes CASSSREGLGPREQFF.

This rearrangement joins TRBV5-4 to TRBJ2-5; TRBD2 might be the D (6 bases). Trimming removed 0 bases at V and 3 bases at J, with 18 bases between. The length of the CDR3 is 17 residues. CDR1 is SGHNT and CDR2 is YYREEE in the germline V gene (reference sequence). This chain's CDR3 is CASSLDAAGRRKETQYF. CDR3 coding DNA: TGTGCCAGCAGCTTGGACGCGGCGGGGAGACGTAAAGAGACCCAGTACTTC.

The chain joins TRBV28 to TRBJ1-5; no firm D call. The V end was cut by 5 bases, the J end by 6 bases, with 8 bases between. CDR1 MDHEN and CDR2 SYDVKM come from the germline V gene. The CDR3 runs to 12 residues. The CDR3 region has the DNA TGTGCCAGCAGTCTCGGTGGTCAGCCCCAGCATTTT. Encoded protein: CASSLGGQPQHF.

The DNA for the CDR3 is TGTGCCAGCGGAAGGACTACCATCCAAGAGACCCAGTACTTC. This encodes CASGRTTIQETQYF. The genes are TRBV2 and TRBJ2-5; D is possibly TRBD2 (6 bases). The CDR3 runs to 14 residues. Germline values: CDR1 SNHLY, CDR2 FYNNEI. Trimming left V 8 bases short and J 1 base short, with 14 bases between. Variable domain in full (rest from reference TRBV2 and TRBJ2-5): EPEVTQTPSHQVTQMGQEVILRCVPISNHLYFYWYRQILGQKVEFLVSFYNNEISEKSEIFDDQFSVERPDGSNFTLKIRSTKLEDSAMYFCASGRTTIQETQYFGPGTRLLVL.

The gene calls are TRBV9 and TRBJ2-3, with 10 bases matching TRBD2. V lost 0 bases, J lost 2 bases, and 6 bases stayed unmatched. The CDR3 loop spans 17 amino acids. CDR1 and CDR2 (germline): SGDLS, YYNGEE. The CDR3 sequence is CASSVGVAGGLTDTQYF. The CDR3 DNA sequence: TGTGCCAGCAGCGTAGGGGTAGCGGGGGGCCTCACAGATACGCAGTATTTT.

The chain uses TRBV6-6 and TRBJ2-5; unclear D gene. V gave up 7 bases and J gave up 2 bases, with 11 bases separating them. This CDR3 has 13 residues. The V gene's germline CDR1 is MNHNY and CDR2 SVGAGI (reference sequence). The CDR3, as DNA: TGTGCCAGCACCCACTACGGACAAGAGACCCAGTACTTC. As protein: CASTHYGQETQYF.

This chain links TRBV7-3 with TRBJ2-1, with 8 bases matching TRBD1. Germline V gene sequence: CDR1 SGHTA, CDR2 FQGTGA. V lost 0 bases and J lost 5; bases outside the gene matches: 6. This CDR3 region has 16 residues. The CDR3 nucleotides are TGTGCCAGCAGCTTAACCGGGACAGGTGGGAACAATGAGCAGTTCTTC. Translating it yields CASSLTGTGGNNEQFF.

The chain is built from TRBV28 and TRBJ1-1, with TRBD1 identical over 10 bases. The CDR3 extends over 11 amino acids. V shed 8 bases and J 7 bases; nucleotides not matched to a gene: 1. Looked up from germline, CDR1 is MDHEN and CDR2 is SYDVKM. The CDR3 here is CASGTGVEAFF. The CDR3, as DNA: TGTGCCAGCGGGACAGGGGTTGAAGCTTTCTTT.